This entry features one T cell receptor (beta chain) sequence. The antigen is not known. The PCR used 60 Vbeta and 13 Jbeta primers. Clones were read by immunoSEQ multiplex PCR, and TCRdb kept only the in-frame ones, dropping some. The sample shows tens of thousands of clones, 76% of them seen only once. The source of the sample is a study of cytomegalovirus exposure and HLA in healthy donors. Study-wide results and caveats: The authors considered a cluster of highly shared sequence variants likely to be a sequencing artifact.

V lost 3 bases, J lost 2 bases, and 8 bases stayed unmatched. CDR3 length equals 17 residues. CDR1 and CDR2 from the germline V gene are LNHDA and SQIVND (reference sequence). The clonotype originates from a male donor in good health and CMV-seronegative. The source material was PBMCs. The chain uses TRBV19 and TRBJ1-5, with 9 bases identical to TRBD1. CDR3 sequence: CASSITRGQGRNQPQHF. CDR3 DNA sequence: TGTGCCAGTAGTATTACCAGGGGACAGGGTCGCAATCAGCCCCAGCATTTT. The entire variable domain, with the rest obtained from reference TRBV19 and TRBJ1-5, is as follows: DGGITQSPKYLFRKEGQNVTLSCEQNLNHDAMYWYRQDPGQGLRLIYYSQIVNDFQKGDIAEGYSVSREKKESFPLTVTSAQKNPTAFYLCASSITRGQGRNQPQHFGDGTRLSIL.